The source of this T cell receptor (beta chain) is a study of shared clonotypes between healthy human individuals. CDR3 length: 15 residues. Germline V gene data show CDR1 as SGDLS and CDR2 as YYNGEE. With V trimmed by 2 bases and J by 6 bases, 8 bases remained unmatched. The data were produced by immunoSEQ multiplex PCR, yet TCRdb's version contains in-frame clones alone and is incomplete. The sample lists over a million clones; under 99% were seen once. The receptor comes from a man aged 25 to 45 in good health. The V gene is TRBV9, the J gene TRBJ2-1; 7 bases map to TRBD2. Sample: naive CD4+ T cells sorted from blood. The subset is: CD45RA+ positively selected. As DNA, the CDR3 is TGTGCCAGCAGCGTCGCGGGACTACCAGTCAATGAGCAGTTCTTC. It codes for CASSVAGLPVNEQFF.